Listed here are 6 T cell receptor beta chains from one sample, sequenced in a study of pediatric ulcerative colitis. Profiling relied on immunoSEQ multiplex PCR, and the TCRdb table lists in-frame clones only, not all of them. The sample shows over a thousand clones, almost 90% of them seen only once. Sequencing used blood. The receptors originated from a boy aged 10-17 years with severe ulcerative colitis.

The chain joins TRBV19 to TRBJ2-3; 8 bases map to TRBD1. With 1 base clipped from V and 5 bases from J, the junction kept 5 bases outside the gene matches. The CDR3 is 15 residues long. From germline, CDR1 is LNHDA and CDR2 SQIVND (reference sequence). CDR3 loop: CASSIGQGYRDTQYF. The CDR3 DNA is TGTGCCAGTAGTATAGGACAGGGGTACCGAGATACGCAGTATTTT.

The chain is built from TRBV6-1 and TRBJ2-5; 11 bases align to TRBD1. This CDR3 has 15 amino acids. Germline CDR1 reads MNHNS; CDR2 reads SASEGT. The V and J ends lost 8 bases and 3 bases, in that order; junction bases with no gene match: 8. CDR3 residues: CASDRTGGREETQYF. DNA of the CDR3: TGTGCCAGCGACCGGACAGGGGGCAGGGAAGAGACCCAGTACTTC.

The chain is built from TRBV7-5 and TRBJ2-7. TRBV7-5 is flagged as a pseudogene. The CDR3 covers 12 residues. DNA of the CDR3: TGTGCCAGATCCGAAAGGGACGACGAGCAGTACGTC. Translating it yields CARSERDDEQYV.

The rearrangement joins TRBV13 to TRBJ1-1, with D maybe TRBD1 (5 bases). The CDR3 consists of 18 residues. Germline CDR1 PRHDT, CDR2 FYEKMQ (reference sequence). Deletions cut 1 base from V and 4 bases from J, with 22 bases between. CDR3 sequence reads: CASSLEGPGGGEGTEAFF. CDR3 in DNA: TGTGCCAGCAGCTTAGAAGGCCCTGGGGGAGGGGAAGGCACTGAAGCTTTCTTT.

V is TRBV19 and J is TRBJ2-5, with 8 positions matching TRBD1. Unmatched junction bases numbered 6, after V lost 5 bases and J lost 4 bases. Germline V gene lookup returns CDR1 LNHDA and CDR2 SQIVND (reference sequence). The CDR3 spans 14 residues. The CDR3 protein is CASSGTGGRETQYF. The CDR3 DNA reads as TGTGCCAGTAGTGGGACAGGAGGTAGAGAGACCCAGTACTTC.

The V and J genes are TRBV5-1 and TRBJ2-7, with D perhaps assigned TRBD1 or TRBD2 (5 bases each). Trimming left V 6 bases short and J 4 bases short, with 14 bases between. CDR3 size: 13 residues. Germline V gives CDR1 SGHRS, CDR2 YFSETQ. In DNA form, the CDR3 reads TGCGCCAGCACCGGGACGGAATCTTACGAGCAGTACTTC. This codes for CASTGTESYEQYF. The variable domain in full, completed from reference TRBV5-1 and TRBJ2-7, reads KAGVTQTPRYLIKTRGQQVTLSCSPISGHRSVSWYQQTPGQGLQFLFEYFSETQRNKGNFPGRFSGRQFSNSRSEMNVSTLELGDSALYLCASTGTESYEQYFGPGTRLTVT.